This is a list of T cell receptor beta chains from one sample in a study of blood T cell repertoires in COVID-19. Only in-frame clones appear in the TCRdb table, and some are missing; sequencing was by immunoSEQ multiplex PCR. This sample has about 110,000 clones, with 65% to 90% found just once. The sample was peripheral blood. These receptors were collected from a man between 45 and 60 years old with acute or convalescent COVID-19. Both conserved end residues are part of each CDR3. Fields, in order: CDR3 protein, CDR3 DNA, J gene, D gene, clone size, V gene. A D gene is named only where the DNA matches it firmly. Part of the rows lack a size; the others show once, few, many or a class for expanded clones.

CDR3: CASSGQNNSPLHF
DNA: TGTGCCAGCAGCGGACAGAATAATTCACCCCTCCACTTT
J: TRBJ1-6
D: NA
size: NA
V: TRBV5-4

CDR3: CASSLAGLQETQYF
DNA: TGTGCCAGCAGCTTAGCCGGACTCCAAGAGACCCAGTACTTC
J: TRBJ2-5
D: NA
size: few
V: TRBV11-2

CDR3: CASSLDPRGQFF
DNA: TGTGCCAGCAGTCTCGACCCTCGGGGGCAGTTCTTC
J: TRBJ2-1
D: NA
size: NA
V: TRBV6-5

CDR3: CASISLAGREQYF
DNA: TGTGCCAGCATCTCGCTAGCGGGGAGAGAGCAGTACTTC
J: TRBJ2-7
D: TRBD2
size: NA
V: TRBV27

CDR3: CASSGQGLAKNIQYF
DNA: TGTGCCAGCAGTGGACAGGGCCTAGCCAAAAACATTCAGTACTTC
J: TRBJ2-4
D: TRBD1
size: few
V: TRBV2

CDR3: CSPKWGDEQYF
DNA: TGCAGCCCCAAATGGGGGGACGAGCAGTACTTC
J: TRBJ2-7
D: NA
size: NA
V: TRBV20-1

CDR3: CASSFNRRGGNQPQHF
DNA: TGTGCCAGCAGCTTTAATAGGAGGGGAGGCAATCAGCCCCAGCATTTT
J: TRBJ1-5
D: NA
size: NA
V: TRBV5-8

CDR3: CASSLRQASNQPQHF
DNA: TGTGCCAGCAGTTTAAGACAGGCTTCAAATCAGCCCCAGCATTTT
J: TRBJ1-5
D: NA
size: NA
V: TRBV28

CDR3: CASSSGGSYNEQFF
DNA: TGTGCCAGCAGTTCGGGTGGCTCCTACAATGAGCAGTTCTTC
J: TRBJ2-1
D: NA
size: few
V: TRBV27

CDR3: CASTLDRSQETQYF
DNA: TGTGCCAGCACCCTCGACAGGTCACAAGAGACCCAGTACTTC
J: TRBJ2-5
D: NA
size: NA
V: TRBV21-1

CDR3: CASNRASGTRETQYF
DNA: TGCGCCAGCAATCGGGCTAGCGGGACGCGGGAGACCCAGTACTTC
J: TRBJ2-5
D: TRBD2
size: NA
V: TRBV5-1

CDR3: CASSLNYRGLGTDTQYF
DNA: TGTGCCAGCAGCCTAAATTACAGGGGGCTAGGAACAGATACGCAGTATTTT
J: TRBJ2-3
D: TRBD1
size: few
V: TRBV3-1/TRBV3-2

CDR3: CASSKRMTGGATNEKLFF
DNA: TGTGCCAGCAGTAAGCGGATGACAGGGGGAGCAACTAATGAAAAACTGTTTTTT
J: TRBJ1-4
D: TRBD1
size: NA
V: TRBV2

CDR3: CASSSPGTGNTIYF
DNA: TGTGCCAGCAGTTCCCCGGGGACTGGAAACACCATATATTTT
J: TRBJ1-3
D: NA
size: NA
V: TRBV6-5

CDR3: CASSQGQGSSTDTQYF
DNA: TGTGCCAGCAGCCAGGGACAGGGCTCAAGCACAGATACGCAGTATTTT
J: TRBJ2-3
D: TRBD1
size: NA
V: TRBV7-2

CDR3: CASLPGSTRTDTQYF
DNA: TGCGCCAGCCTGCCCGGGTCCACTCGCACAGATACGCAGTATTTT
J: TRBJ2-3
D: NA
size: NA
V: TRBV5-1

CDR3: CASSQGTGSEGQPQHF
DNA: TGTGCCAGCAGCCAAGGGACAGGGAGCGAGGGACAGCCCCAGCATTTT
J: TRBJ1-5
D: TRBD1
size: NA
V: TRBV4-2